These 20 T cell receptor beta chains originate from one sample sequenced in a study of T cells in Graves' hyperthyroidism and ophthalmopathy. Amplified TCR beta CDR3 regions came from RNA transcripts. The primer set for the first-round RT-PCR of the TCR CDR3 was HTBI. TCRdb fed the multiplex PCR reads into MiXCR, producing one record per CDR3 protein. The table includes 500,000 to 600,000 distinct CDR3 sequences, 46% detected once. The sequencing input was peripheral blood or thyroid tissue (not recorded which). These receptors were taken from an adult woman with Graves' disease, either hyperthyroidism or ophthalmopathy (not recorded which).

This chain uses TRBV10-3 with TRBJ1-4; tentative D call: TRBD1 (5 bases). V lost 6 bases and J lost 5, with 16 bases in between. Looked up from germline, CDR1 is ENHRY and CDR2 is SYGVKD. The CDR3 contains 15 residues. The CDR3 coding sequence is TGTGCCATCAGGCTGGCCGGGACCGAGAATGAAAAACTGTTTTTT. It specifies CAIRLAGTENEKLFF.

The rearrangement links TRBV9 to TRBJ2-7; the match to TRBD2 covers 8 bases. Germline V lookup: CDR1 SGDLS, CDR2 YYNGEE. The V segment lost 5 bases and the J segment 2 bases; nucleotides outside the gene matches: 6. CDR3 size: 14 residues. CDR3 DNA sequence: TGTGCCAGCAGTATACGGGGGGGAGCCTACGAGCAGTACTTC. This encodes CASSIRGGAYEQYF.

The genes are TRBV29-1 and TRBJ1-5; D remains unclear. V gave up 6 bases and J gave up 7 bases, with 10 bases separating them. The CDR3 consists of 11 residues. CDR1 is SQVTM, CDR2 ANQGSEA, per germline. CDR3 protein: CSVGPGQPQHF. As DNA, the CDR3 is TGCAGCGTCGGGCCCGGGCAGCCCCAGCATTTT. Using reference TRBV29-1 and TRBJ1-5 for the parts outside the CDR3, the full variable domain is SAVISQKPSRDICQRGTSLTIQCQVDSQVTMMFWYRQQPGQSLTLIATANQGSEATYESGFVIDKFPISRPNLTFSTLTVSNMSPEDSSIYLCSVGPGQPQHFGDGTRLSIL.

Details on this clonotype: The conserved final phenylalanine or tryptophan is absent from the CDR3, which likely points to a read error. The DNA is left out, because the CDR3 cannot be placed on it with certainty; the CDR3 is given as TCRdb lists it. The CDR3 reads CATSAGNRGLA. V gene TRBV24-1 combines with J gene TRBJ1-1. The CDR3 extends over 11 residues, inclusive of both ends. The germline gives CDR1 KGHDR, CDR2 SFDVKD.

This clonotype was picked up one time. CDR3: CASSVEGAGGTEAFF. CDR3 DNA: TGTGCCAGCAGCGTAGAGGGGGCCGGGGGTACTGAAGCTTTCTTT. This chain links TRBV9 with TRBJ1-1; TRBD1 matches 7 bases. After removal of 0 bases from V and 5 bases from J, the junction contained 7 bases not matched to a gene. The germline gives CDR1 SGDLS, CDR2 YYNGEE. This CDR3 region has 15 residues.

This clonotype was detected ten times or more. The V call is TRBV4-1, the J call TRBJ1-2; D not certain. This CDR3 is built from 15 residues. Germline V gives CDR1 MGHRA, CDR2 YSYEKL. V was trimmed by 8 bases and J by 6 bases, leaving 22 bases between them. CDR3 region: CASRERALTRNGYTF. Here the CDR3 DNA reads TGCGCCAGCCGCGAGCGGGCCCTGACACGGAATGGCTACACCTTC.

On this clonotype: A much larger clone lies one base from this, so it may be a read error. The chain uses TRBV7-2 and TRBJ1-2, with TRBD1 matching 9 bases. CDR3 size: 15 residues. V trimming: 11 bases; J trimming: 4 bases; junction bases outside the gene matches: 14. The germline V gene encodes CDR1 SGHTA and CDR2 FQGNSA. The CDR3: CAWSGDRERPYGYTF. The DNA for the CDR3 is TGTGCCTGGAGTGGGGACAGGGAGCGACCCTATGGCTACACCTTC.

The V and J genes are TRBV28 and TRBJ1-1, with no clear D. Per germline, CDR1 MDHEN and CDR2 SYDVKM. This CDR3 is built from 14 residues. Trimming removed 5 bases at V and 1 base at J, with 11 bases between. CDR3 amino acids: CASSIPNKNTEAFF. The CDR3 nucleotides are TGTGCCAGCAGTATCCCCAATAAGAACACTGAAGCTTTCTTT.

This chain joins TRBV10-3 and TRBJ1-6, with TRBD1 matching 7 bases. From germline, CDR1 is ENHRY and CDR2 SYGVKD. The V and J ends lost 3 bases and 6 bases, in that order; junction bases with no gene match: 5. The length of the CDR3 is 15 residues. The CDR3 coding sequence is TGTGCCATCAGTGACCACCAGGGGGTTAATTCACCCCTCCACTTT. It encodes CAISDHQGVNSPLHF.

As for this clonotype: This likely comes from a read error, as the CDR3 has no conserved phenylalanine or tryptophan at its end. The limits of the CDR3 on the DNA are not certain, so only TCRdb's listed CDR3 is given. The J gene is TRBJ1-3, the V gene TRBV9. The CDR3 adds up to 10 amino acids, both ends counted. Germline V CDR1 and CDR2: SGDLS, YYNGEE. The CDR3 reads CASSVAGANT.

This clonotype was picked up many times. This chain connects TRBV5-6 to TRBJ1-2; no firm D call. Trimming pared 1 base from V and 2 bases from J, leaving 9 bases between. The CDR3 covers 14 residues. The germline gives CDR1 SGHDT, CDR2 YYEEEE. The CDR3 loop is CASSLLSANYGYTF. DNA of the CDR3: TGTGCCAGCAGCTTGCTTTCAGCGAACTATGGCTACACCTTC.

This clonotype was seen many times. V is TRBV12-3 or TRBV12-4 and J is TRBJ1-6; TRBD1 is a possible D gene (6 bases). The germline V and J ends were trimmed by 4 bases and 3 bases, with 13 bases remaining between them. The CDR3 has 16 amino acids. The CDR3 nucleotides are TGTGCCAGCAGTTCCCAACCACAGGGCTATAATTCACCCCTCCACTTT. Its protein product is CASSSQPQGYNSPLHF.

The rearrangement joins TRBV12-3 or TRBV12-4 to TRBJ1-5; no definite D call. CDR3 length: 14 amino acids. The V end lost 1 base, the J end lost 4 bases, and 8 bases lay between the germline ends. CDR3 protein: CASSLGVRNQPQHF. DNA of the CDR3: TGTGCCAGCAGTTTAGGGGTTAGAAATCAGCCCCAGCATTTT.

This sequence joins TRBV7-2 and TRBJ2-5, with 14 positions matching TRBD2. The CDR3 runs 16 residues. The V and J ends lost 5 bases and 5 bases, in that order; junction bases with no gene match: 7. Germline loops: CDR1 SGHTA, CDR2 FQGNSA. DNA of the CDR3: TGTGCCAGCAGCCGAAGACTAGCGGGAGGGAAGGAGACCCAGTACTTC. It encodes CASSRRLAGGKETQYF.

The chain uses TRBV6-5 and TRBJ2-1; 9 bases align to TRBD2. J lost 12 bases, V lost 4 bases, and 10 bases had no gene match. Germline V CDR1 and CDR2: MNHEY, SVGAGI. CDR3 size: 14 residues. CDR3: CASSSGGRGFVQFF. The CDR3 nucleotides are TGTGCCAGCAGTTCCGGCGGGAGGGGTTTCGTGCAGTTCTTC.

This chain links TRBV11-2 with TRBJ2-5, with TRBD2 identical over 7 bases. Germline assignment: CDR1 SGHAT and CDR2 FQNNGV. V dropped 0 bases and J dropped 3; count of bases not matched to a gene: 4. The CDR3 sequence is 15 residues long. CDR3 protein: CASSLDGLVKETQYF. Here the CDR3 DNA reads TGTGCCAGCAGCTTAGATGGACTAGTAAAAGAGACCCAGTACTTC.

This clonotype showed up many times. This chain connects TRBV15 to TRBJ1-1; D unresolved. Germline V lookup: CDR1 LNHNV, CDR2 YYDKDF (reference sequence). This CDR3 has 14 amino acids. Trimming cost V 8 bases and J 3 bases, with 16 bases left between them. The CDR3 reads CATGEIGRHTEAFF. CDR3 nucleotide sequence: TGTGCCACCGGTGAAATAGGGAGACACACTGAAGCTTTCTTT.

This clonotype was recorded many times. CDR3 loop: CASSPSPTVPRAEAFF. In DNA, the CDR3 is TGTGCCAGCAGCCCTAGCCCGACAGTTCCGAGGGCTGAAGCTTTCTTT. The rearrangement uses TRBV5-4 and TRBJ1-1, with D possibly being TRBD1 (5 bases). CDR3 size: 16 residues. Trimming shortened V by 4 bases and J by 6 bases, and 22 bases separated the two germline ends. CDR1 and CDR2 (germline): SGHNT, YYREEE (reference sequence).

J is TRBJ1-6 and V is TRBV20-1; 9 bases align to TRBD1. The CDR3 runs to 15 residues. The J segment lost 10 bases and the V segment lost 6 bases, leaving 13 bases of the junction unmatched. Germline V gives CDR1 DFQATT, CDR2 SNEGSKA (reference sequence). CDR3 region: CSAILSGTGLSPLHF. In DNA form, the CDR3 reads TGCAGTGCAATCCTATCCGGGACAGGGTTGTCACCCCTCCACTTT.

The table lists this clonotype with many counts. The chain carries TRBV6-1 and TRBJ1-1, with D perhaps matching TRBD1 (5 bases). Looked up from germline, CDR1 is MNHNS and CDR2 is SASEGT. V shed 0 bases and J shed 5 bases, with 7 bases lying between them. CDR3 length equals 13 residues. Here the CDR3 DNA reads TGTGCCAGCAGTGAAGCGAAGGGGACTGAAGCTTTCTTT. Translating gives CASSEAKGTEAFF.